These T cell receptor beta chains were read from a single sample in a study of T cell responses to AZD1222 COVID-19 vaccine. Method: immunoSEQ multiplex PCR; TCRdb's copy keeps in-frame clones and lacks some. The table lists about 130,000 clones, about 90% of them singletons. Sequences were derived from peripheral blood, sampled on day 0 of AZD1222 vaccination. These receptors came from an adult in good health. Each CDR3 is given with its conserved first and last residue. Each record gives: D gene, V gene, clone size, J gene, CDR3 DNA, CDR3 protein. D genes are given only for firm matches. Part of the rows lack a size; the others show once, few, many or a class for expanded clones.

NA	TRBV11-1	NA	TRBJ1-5	TGTGCCAGCAGCTCCACAGGGAAACAGCCCCAGCATTTT	CASSSTGKQPQHF
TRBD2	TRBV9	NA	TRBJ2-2	TGTGCCAGCACTGGCGGGAGGGCCACAGGGGAGCTGTTTTTT	CASTGGRATGELFF
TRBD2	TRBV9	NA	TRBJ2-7	TGTGCCAGCAGCGTAGACCATAGCGGGAGTCCCTACGAGCAGTACTTC	CASSVDHSGSPYEQYF
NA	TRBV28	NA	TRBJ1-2	TGTGCCAGCAGTTTCCAAACAGAGTATGGCTACACCTTC	CASSFQTEYGYTF
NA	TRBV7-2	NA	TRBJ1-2	TGTGCCAGCAGCTCACAGGGAGGAAGCTATGGCTACACCTTC	CASSSQGGSYGYTF
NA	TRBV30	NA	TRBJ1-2	TGTGCCTGGAGTAAGCCGGGAAGCTATGGCTACACCTTC	CAWSKPGSYGYTF
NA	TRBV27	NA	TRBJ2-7	TGTGCCAGCAGGGGACTACAGGGGGGCTACGAGCAGTACTTC	CASRGLQGGYEQYF
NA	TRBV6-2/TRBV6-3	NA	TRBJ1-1	TGTGCCAGCAGTTACATCAGACCCCACACTGAAGCTTTCTTT	CASSYIRPHTEAFF
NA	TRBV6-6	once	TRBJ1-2	TGTGCCAGCAGGGAGGTTGGATATGGCTACACCTTC	CASREVGYGYTF
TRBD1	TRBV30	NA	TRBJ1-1	TGTGCCTGGAGACGTACGGGACAGATAAACACTGAAGCTTTCTTT	CAWRRTGQINTEAFF
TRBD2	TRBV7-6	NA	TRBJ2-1	TGTGCCAGCAGCGGGACTAGCGGGAGCTCCTACAATGAGCAGTTCTTC	CASSGTSGSSYNEQFF